Reported below is one T cell receptor (beta chain). Antigen: not known. The junction had 14 bases not matched to a gene; V was cut back by 6 bases and J by 3 bases. CDR1 is MDHEN and CDR2 is SYDVKM in the germline V gene. There are 16 residues in the CDR3. This specimen belongs to a study of glioma-infiltrating T cells. For the study at large: WHO grade II oligodendrogliomas or astrocytomas, plus non-recurrent WHO grade IV glioblastomas, were sampled.

Overall study findings and caveats: Above-expected tissue-blood divergence occurred in all gliomas, most in low-grade ones.

Amplification of TCR alpha and beta CDR3 regions from RNA used iRepertoire nested multiplex PCR. TCRdb ran MiXCR on the multiplex PCR reads and lists one entry per CDR3 protein. The sample lists a few hundred thousand distinct CDR3 sequences, less than 50% occurring once. The chain links TRBV28 to TRBJ2-7; TRBD1 agrees at 7 bases. Sequenced sample: glioma tissue, nonneoplastic brain tissue, or PBMCs (not recorded which). The sequence derives from a human donor with low-grade glioma or glioblastoma, undergoing nonglioma brain surgery, or in good health (not recorded which). The CDR3 loop is CASSPRRYRDSYEQYF. DNA for the CDR3: TGTGCCAGCAGCCCAAGGAGATACCGGGACAGCTACGAGCAGTACTTC.